Here is one TCR beta chain with its context. This sample stems from a study of blood T cell repertoires in COVID-19. About the research overall: From the United States, Italy and Spain came samples of acute and convalescent COVID-19.

The CDR3 length is 15 residues. The junction had 10 bases not matched to a gene; V was cut back by 5 bases and J by 5 bases. Germline-derived CDR1 and CDR2 are LGHDT and YNNKEL (reference sequence). Clones were read by immunoSEQ multiplex PCR, and TCRdb kept only the in-frame ones, dropping some. The sample lists roughly 50,000 clones, around 79% occurring once. Sequencing used peripheral blood. The chain joins TRBV3-1 (or the pseudogene TRBV3-2) to TRBJ1-1, with TRBD1 identical over 8 bases. The clonotype originates from a man aged 55 to 70 with acute or convalescent COVID-19. The CDR3 DNA sequence: TGTGCCAGCAGCGCCAGCTACAGGGGGGGGACTGAAGCTTTCTTT. It encodes CASSASYRGGTEAFF.